Listed here is a single T cell receptor (beta chain). Via MiXCR, TCRdb re-called the RACE reads, giving one row per CDR3 protein. The sample carries roughly 53,000 distinct CDR3 sequences, 9.9% recorded once. From germline, CDR1 is MNHEY and CDR2 SVGEGT. V was shortened by 0 bases and J by 4 bases, with 13 bases between the two germline ends. There are 16 residues in the CDR3. The source of the sample is a study of human T cells and chemical hapten exposure. Specified time point: patch test 3, about 24 weeks after DPC sensitization. Treatment specified: therapeutic diphenylcyclopropenone sensitization with weekly scalp DPC.

The source is a woman between 35 and 50 years old with alopecia areata. Some clones in this sample may be carry-over from other donors' samples. This chain links TRBV6-2 or TRBV6-3 with TRBJ1-5, with D uncertain. Sequencing was performed on whole blood, taken in connection with sensitization to the hapten diphenylcyclopropenone (DPC). CDR3 DNA: TGTGCCAGCAGTTACTCGGCAGACCTAGGGAATCAGCCCCAGCATTTT. Protein sequence: CASSYSADLGNQPQHF.